Sequencing of this T cell receptor beta chain was carried out in a study of blood T cell repertoires in COVID-19. About the study: Acute and convalescent COVID-19 specimens originated in the United States, Italy and Spain. The cDNA or gDNA used as material had been derived from T cells, B-cell-depleted T cells, or PBMCs.

Source study methods: The authors estimated nucleated cell counts from reference gene primer amplification. The assay was immunoSEQ multiplex PCR, and TCRdb's table has in-frame clones only and misses some. V and J calls and clone size are those listed in that table; D and trimming were worked out from the DNA. The data show a few hundred thousand clones, about 89% seen once. The material sequenced was peripheral blood. The receptor was isolated from a man between 35 and 55 years old who had recovered from COVID-19.

This CDR3 is CASSTRGPRGYNEQFF. The CDR3, as DNA: TGTGCCAGTAGTACCAGGGGTCCAAGGGGCTACAATGAGCAGTTCTTC. The V call is TRBV19, the J call TRBJ2-1, with D perhaps matching TRBD1 (6 bases). Trimming stripped 4 bases from V and 3 bases from J, with 16 bases between. Germline V gene lookup returns CDR1 LNHDA and CDR2 SQIVND (reference sequence). CDR3 size: 16 residues.